A single sample is the source of the 28 T cell receptor beta chains below, sequenced in a study of vaccination effects on CD4 cells after COVID-19. The data were produced by immunoSEQ multiplex PCR, yet TCRdb's version contains in-frame clones alone and is incomplete. The sample records tens of thousands of clones, approximately 75% being singletons. Their antigens are not known. Prior to sequencing, the ViraFEST assay stimulated PBMC with viral peptide pools, which expanded the antigen-specific CD4+ T cells. Cultured cells yielded isolated CD4+ T cells after 10 days. Each vaccine recipient was nucleocapsid antibody negative and had no prior SARS-CoV-2 infection. The specimen comprised CD4+ T cells from PBMCs cultured with HCoV-OC43 spike peptides, sampled before COVID-19 vaccination. The subset was: HCoV-OC43 spike overlapping peptide pool stimulation. These receptors were obtained from a human donor who received a COVID-19 vaccine.

This chain joins TRBV7-3 and TRBJ2-2; D unresolved. V shed 3 bases and J shed 7 bases, with 21 bases lying between them. The CDR3 loop spans 17 amino acids. Germline lookup yields CDR1 SGHTA and CDR2 FQGTGA. The DNA for the CDR3 is TGTGCCAGCAGCTTTAGTATGGGGATTCCTACCGTCGGGGAGCTGTTTTTT. Residues: CASSFSMGIPTVGELFF.

The rearrangement uses TRBV2 and TRBJ1-6; maybe TRBD1 (5 bases). Germline V CDR1 and CDR2: SNHLY, FYNNEI. CDR3 size: 20 residues. V was clipped by 7 bases and J by 3 bases, with 28 bases between them. CDR3 in amino acids: CASTTGGLWGERGYNSPLHF. The CDR3 nucleotides read TGTGCCAGCACCACAGGCGGGTTGTGGGGAGAGAGGGGCTATAATTCACCCCTCCACTTT.

This clone was seen only once. The rearrangement uses TRBV6-1 and TRBJ1-5; a weak D match, TRBD1 (5 bases). Trimming stripped 2 bases from V and 3 bases from J, with 17 bases between. The CDR3 has 17 amino acids. CDR1 is MNHNS and CDR2 is SASEGT in the germline V gene. The CDR3: CASSEQWQGSTNQPQHF. The CDR3 DNA reads TGTGCCAGCAGTGAACAATGGCAGGGTAGTACCAATCAGCCCCAGCATTTT.

This clone was found a few times. The chain carries TRBV5-4 and TRBJ2-3; D is perhaps TRBD1 (5 bases). Per germline, CDR1 SGHNT and CDR2 YYREEE (reference sequence). The ends were cut back, 3 bases at V and 2 bases at J, with 10 bases in the middle. The CDR3 runs 14 residues. CDR3 amino acids: CASSSRQTTDTQYF. The CDR3, as DNA: TGTGCCAGCAGCTCAAGACAGACCACAGATACGCAGTATTTT.

The V gene is TRBV6-1, the J gene TRBJ2-2, with D tentatively TRBD1 or TRBD2 (5 bases each). Germline values: CDR1 MNHNS, CDR2 SASEGT. This CDR3 spans 14 amino acids. Trimming stripped 3 bases from V and 5 bases from J, with 10 bases between. CDR3 protein: CASSEGVGTGELFF. In DNA form, the CDR3 reads TGTGCCAGCAGTGAGGGGGTTGGTACCGGGGAGCTGTTTTTT.

J is TRBJ2-3 and V is TRBV5-6, with 9 bases matching TRBD1. Germline assignment: CDR1 SGHDT and CDR2 YYEEEE. Unmatched junction bases numbered 8, after V lost 3 bases and J lost 6 bases. The CDR3 loop spans 15 amino acids. The CDR3 spells CASSSRDRVLDTQYF. In DNA form, the CDR3 reads TGTGCCAGCAGCTCCCGGGACAGGGTACTGGATACGCAGTATTTT.

This clone was seen more than once but under ten times. The chain carries TRBV27 and TRBJ2-7; the D call may be TRBD1 or TRBD2 (5 bases each). This CDR3 has 14 amino acids. Germline V gene sequence: CDR1 MNHEY, CDR2 SMNVEV (reference sequence). With 6 bases removed from V and 5 bases from J, the gap between germline ends came to 17 bases. The CDR3 DNA sequence: TGTGCCAGCAGGATAACCGAGGGGTATCACGAGCAGTACGTC. Encoded protein: CASRITEGYHEQYV.

This chain uses TRBV19 with TRBJ1-1; D may be TRBD1 (6 bases). Trimming left V 4 bases short and J 5 bases short, with 11 bases between. This CDR3 comprises 13 residues. Looked up from germline, CDR1 is LNHDA and CDR2 is SQIVND (reference sequence). CDR3 sequence reads: CASSKRGGTEAFF. The CDR3 DNA follows: TGTGCCAGTAGTAAGAGGGGGGGGACTGAAGCTTTCTTT.

The CDR3 bases are TGTGCCAGCAGTGAAGTAGCAGGGAACACTGAAGCTTTCTTT. It encodes CASSEVAGNTEAFF. J is TRBJ1-1 and V is TRBV6-1; D not resolved. Trimming took off 1 base at V and 1 base at J, with 7 bases between the two ends. The CDR3 runs 14 residues. Looked up from germline, CDR1 is MNHNS and CDR2 is SASEGT.

J is TRBJ2-7 and V is TRBV20-1; D might be TRBD1 (5 bases). The CDR3 has 11 amino acids. From germline, CDR1 is DFQATT and CDR2 SNEGSKA (reference sequence). This CDR3 is CSPVQGDEQYV. DNA of the CDR3: TGCTCTCCGGTCCAGGGCGACGAGCAGTACGTC.

The V call is TRBV4-1, the J call TRBJ2-1; no reliable D call. Trimming pared 0 bases from V and 13 bases from J, leaving 7 bases between. This CDR3 region has 11 residues. Germline CDR1 is MGHRA and CDR2 is YSYEKL. The CDR3 loop is CASSQDTGQFF. The CDR3, as DNA: TGCGCCAGCAGCCAAGATACGGGCCAGTTCTTC.

The chain is built from TRBV19 and TRBJ2-7, with a possible D match to TRBD2 (5 bases). The V gene lost 6 bases and the J gene lost 9 bases, with 12 bases spanning the gap. The CDR3 has 11 residues. Germline V gene data show CDR1 as LNHDA and CDR2 as SQIVND (reference sequence). CDR3 sequence reads: CASSPLVSQYV. CDR3 DNA: TGTGCCAGTAGCCCACTAGTTTCGCAGTACGTC.

This chain joins TRBV12-5 and TRBJ1-5; D is perhaps TRBD1 (5 bases). The CDR3 is 15 amino acids. Per germline, CDR1 LGHNT and CDR2 FRNRAP. V lost 6 bases to trimming and J lost 2 bases, with 14 bases between them. CDR3 nucleotides: TGTGCTAGTGGGCCGGGACCCCACCGCAATCAGCCCCAGCATTTT. It encodes CASGPGPHRNQPQHF. The variable domain in full, completed from reference TRBV12-5 and TRBJ1-5, reads DARVTQTPRHKVTEMGQEVTMRCQPILGHNTVFWYRQTMMQGLELLAYFRNRAPLDDSGMPKDRFSAEMPDATLATLKIQPSEPRDSAVYFCASGPGPHRNQPQHFGDGTRLSIL.

V is TRBV15 and J is TRBJ2-2, with D possibly matching TRBD1 (6 bases). Germline-derived CDR1 and CDR2 are LNHNV and YYDKDF (reference sequence). The CDR3 length is 19 residues. Trimming took 0 bases from V and 2 from J, leaving 19 bases between them. The CDR3 nucleotides are TGTGCCACCAGCAGAGAAGACCTACACAGGGAAATCAACACCGGGGAGCTGTTTTTT. Translation gives CATSREDLHREINTGELFF.

The chain is built from TRBV5-1 and TRBJ2-1, with D possibly being TRBD2 (6 bases). V lost 5 bases and J lost 1, with 10 bases in between. Germline V gene sequence: CDR1 SGHRS, CDR2 YFSETQ. This CDR3 is 14 amino acids long. CDR3 DNA sequence: TGCGCCAGCAGTTTAGCGGAGTCCTACAATGAGCAGTTCTTC. This gives the protein CASSLAESYNEQFF.

The rearrangement uses TRBV29-1 and TRBJ1-2, with D possibly being TRBD1 (5 bases). V was clipped by 3 bases and J by 5 bases, with 16 bases between them. There are 14 residues in the CDR3. Germline values: CDR1 SQVTM, CDR2 ANQGSEA. The CDR3 spells CSVDLEGPAYGYTF. The CDR3 DNA sequence: TGCAGCGTTGATCTCGAGGGGCCAGCATATGGCTACACCTTC.

The chain joins TRBV25-1 to TRBJ1-2, with a possible D match to TRBD1 (6 bases). V lost 7 bases and J 3 bases, leaving 9 bases between the germline ends. CDR1 is MGHDK and CDR2 is SYGVNS in the germline V gene. The CDR3 loop spans 12 amino acids. The CDR3 DNA sequence: TGTGCCAGCACCACAGGGTACTATGGCTACACCTTC. This translates into CASTTGYYGYTF.

The chain recombines TRBV15 with TRBJ2-5; D is perhaps TRBD2 (6 bases). Germline CDR1 is LNHNV and CDR2 is YYDKDF (reference sequence). V was clipped by 2 bases and J by 5 bases, with 27 bases between them. The CDR3 loop spans 19 amino acids. The CDR3 here is CATSRHPSGAPGRRETQYF. The CDR3, as DNA: TGTGCCACCAGCAGACACCCTAGTGGGGCCCCGGGGAGGCGGGAGACCCAGTACTTC.

The rearrangement uses TRBV6-5 and TRBJ1-6, with a tentative D call TRBD1 (6 bases). This CDR3 spans 15 amino acids. V lost 6 bases and J 11 bases, leaving 20 bases between the germline ends. The V gene's germline CDR1 is MNHEY and CDR2 SVGAGI. The CDR3 loop reads CASRSIGGDKPPLHF. The CDR3 DNA reads TGTGCCAGCAGGTCCATTGGGGGGGACAAACCACCCCTCCACTTT.

This clone was recorded a few times. The chain carries TRBV28 and TRBJ1-2, with D perhaps matching TRBD1 (6 bases). This CDR3 has 14 amino acids. Trimming stripped 11 bases from V and 4 bases from J, with 20 bases between. CDR1 is MDHEN, CDR2 SYDVKM, per germline. CDR3 region: CAVASGAQIYGYTF. The CDR3 nucleotides are TGTGCCGTCGCTTCGGGGGCGCAGATCTATGGCTACACCTTC.

This sequence joins TRBV6-5 and TRBJ1-2, with TRBD1 matching over 10 bases. Trimming cost V 0 bases and J 8 bases; bases outside gene matches: 9. The CDR3 runs to 16 residues. Germline values: CDR1 MNHEY, CDR2 SVGAGI. The CDR3 nucleotides read TGTGCCAGCAGTTACTCGACAGGGGGCAGTATTTGGGGCTACACCTTC. Encoded protein: CASSYSTGGSIWGYTF.

This chain connects TRBV6-5 to TRBJ1-4; weak D call: TRBD1 (6 bases). V dropped 10 bases and J dropped 7 bases, with 10 bases sitting between them. Germline loops: CDR1 MNHEY, CDR2 SVGAGI. This CDR3 contains 11 residues. The CDR3 nucleotides are TGTGCCACACGAGGGGGTGAAAAACTGTTTTTT. This gives the protein CATRGGEKLFF.

The rearrangement links TRBV25-1 to TRBJ2-5; D gene uncertain. V shed 5 bases and J shed 2 bases, with 18 bases lying between them. Germline V gene data show CDR1 as MGHDK and CDR2 as SYGVNS. This CDR3 is 16 amino acids long. Here the CDR3 reads CASSPRGGQRQETQYF. In nucleotides, the CDR3 is TGTGCCAGCAGTCCACGCGGTGGGCAGAGACAAGAGACCCAGTACTTC.

This chain joins TRBV5-1 and TRBJ1-2; weak D call: TRBD1 (5 bases). The CDR3 has 13 residues. Trimming took 4 bases from V and 6 from J, leaving 13 bases between them. Germline assignment: CDR1 SGHRS and CDR2 YFSETQ. In nucleotides, the CDR3 is TGCGCCAGCAGCACATCAGGGATTAATGGCTACACCTTC. It yields the protein CASSTSGINGYTF.

This clone was found a few times. This sequence joins TRBV7-2 and TRBJ2-3, with 15 bases that match TRBD2. The CDR3 runs to 17 residues. Germline CDR1 is SGHTA and CDR2 is FQGNSA. With 5 bases clipped from V and 2 bases from J, the junction kept 5 bases outside the gene matches. In nucleotides, the CDR3 is TGTGCCAGCAGCCCCAGGACTAGCGGGGGGGCCACAGATACGCAGTATTTT. Translated: CASSPRTSGGATDTQYF. The complete variable domain, with remaining parts taken from reference TRBV7-2 and TRBJ2-3, reads GAGVSQSPSNKVTEKGKDVELRCDPISGHTALYWYRQSLGQGLEFLIYFQGNSAPDKSGLPSDRFSAERTGGSVSTLTIQRTQQEDSAVYLCASSPRTSGGATDTQYFGPGTRLTVL.

This chain links TRBV13 with TRBJ1-4; 10 nucleotides line up with TRBD1. V lost 5 bases and J lost 8; bases outside the gene matches: 5. Germline-derived CDR1 and CDR2 are PRHDT and FYEKMQ (reference sequence). The CDR3 contains 14 residues. The CDR3 sequence is CASSPWGQGEKLFF. For the CDR3, the DNA is TGTGCCAGCAGCCCCTGGGGACAGGGGGAAAAACTGTTTTTT.

The V and J genes are TRBV24-1 and TRBJ2-1, with 7 bases identical to TRBD1. J was trimmed by 15 bases and V by 4 bases; bases with no gene match: 8. The CDR3 sequence is 12 residues long. Germline CDR1 and CDR2: KGHDR and SFDVKD. The CDR3 loop reads CATSEETGNAFF. The CDR3 coding sequence is TGTGCCACCAGTGAGGAGACAGGGAACGCGTTCTTC.

The chain combines TRBV29-1 with TRBJ1-2; D perhaps matches TRBD1 (5 bases). V lost 0 bases to trimming and J lost 2 bases, with 10 bases between them. The length of the CDR3 is 14 residues. Germline assignment: CDR1 SQVTM and CDR2 ANQGSEA. The DNA for the CDR3 is TGCAGCGTTGAAGATCAGGGCAGGAACTATGGCTACACCTTC. Protein sequence: CSVEDQGRNYGYTF.